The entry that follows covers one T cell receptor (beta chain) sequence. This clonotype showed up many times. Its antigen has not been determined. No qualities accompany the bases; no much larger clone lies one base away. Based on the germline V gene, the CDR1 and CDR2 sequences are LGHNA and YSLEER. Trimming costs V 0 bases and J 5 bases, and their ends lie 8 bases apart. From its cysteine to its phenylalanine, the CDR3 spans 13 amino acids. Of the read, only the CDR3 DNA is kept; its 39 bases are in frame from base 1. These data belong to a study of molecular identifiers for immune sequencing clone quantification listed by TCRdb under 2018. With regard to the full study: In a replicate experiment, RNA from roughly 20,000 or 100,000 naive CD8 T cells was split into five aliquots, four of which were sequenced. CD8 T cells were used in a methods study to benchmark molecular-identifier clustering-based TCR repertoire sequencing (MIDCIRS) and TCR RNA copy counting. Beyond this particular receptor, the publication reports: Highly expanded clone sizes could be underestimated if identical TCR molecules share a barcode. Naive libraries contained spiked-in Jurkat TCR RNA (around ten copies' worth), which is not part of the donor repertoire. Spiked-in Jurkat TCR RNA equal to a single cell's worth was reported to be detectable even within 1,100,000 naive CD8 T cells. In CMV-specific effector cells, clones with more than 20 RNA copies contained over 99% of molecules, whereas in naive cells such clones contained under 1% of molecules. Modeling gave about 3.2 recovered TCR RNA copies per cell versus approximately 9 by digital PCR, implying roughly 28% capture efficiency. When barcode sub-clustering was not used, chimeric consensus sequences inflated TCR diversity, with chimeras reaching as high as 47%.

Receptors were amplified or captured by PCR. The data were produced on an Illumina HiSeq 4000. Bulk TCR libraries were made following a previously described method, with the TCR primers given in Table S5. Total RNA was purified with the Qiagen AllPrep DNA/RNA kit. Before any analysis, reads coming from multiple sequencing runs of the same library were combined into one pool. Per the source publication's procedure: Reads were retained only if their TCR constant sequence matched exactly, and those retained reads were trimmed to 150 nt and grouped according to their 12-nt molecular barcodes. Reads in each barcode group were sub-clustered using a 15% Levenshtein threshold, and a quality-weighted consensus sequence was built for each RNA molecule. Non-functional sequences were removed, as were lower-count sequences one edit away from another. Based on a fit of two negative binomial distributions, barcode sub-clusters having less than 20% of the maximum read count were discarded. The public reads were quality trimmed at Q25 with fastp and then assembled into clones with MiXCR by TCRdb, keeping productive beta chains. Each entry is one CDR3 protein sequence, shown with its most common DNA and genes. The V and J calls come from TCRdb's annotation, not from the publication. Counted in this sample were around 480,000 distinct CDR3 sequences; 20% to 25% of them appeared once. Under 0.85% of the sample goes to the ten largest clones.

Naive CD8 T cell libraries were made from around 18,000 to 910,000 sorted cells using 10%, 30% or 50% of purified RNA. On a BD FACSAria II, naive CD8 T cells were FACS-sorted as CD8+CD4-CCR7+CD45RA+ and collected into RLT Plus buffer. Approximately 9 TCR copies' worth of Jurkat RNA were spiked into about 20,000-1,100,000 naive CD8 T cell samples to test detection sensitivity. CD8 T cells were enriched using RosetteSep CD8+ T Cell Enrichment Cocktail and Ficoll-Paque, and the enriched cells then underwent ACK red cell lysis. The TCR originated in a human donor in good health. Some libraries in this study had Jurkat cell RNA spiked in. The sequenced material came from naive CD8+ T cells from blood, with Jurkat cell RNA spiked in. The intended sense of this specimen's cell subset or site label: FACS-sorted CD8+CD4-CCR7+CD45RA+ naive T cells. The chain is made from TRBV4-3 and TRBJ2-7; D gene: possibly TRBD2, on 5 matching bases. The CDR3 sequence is CASSQDPGNEQYF. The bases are TGCGCCAGCAGCCAAGATCCGGGGAACGAGCAGTACTTC.